What follows are 24 T cell receptor beta chains derived from one specimen sequenced in a study of blood T cell repertoires in COVID-19. Assay: immunoSEQ multiplex PCR; the TCRdb copy retains only in-frame clones and omits some. Of roughly 36,000 clones in the sample, about 94% are singletons; the top ten hold around 4%. The material sequenced was peripheral blood. These receptors were taken from a human donor with active COVID-19. The donor label of this sample is uncertain.

The chain combines TRBV24-1 with TRBJ1-2; no reliable D call. Trimming left V 3 bases short and J 8 bases short, with 9 bases between. Germline-derived CDR1 and CDR2 are KGHDR and SFDVKD. CDR3 length equals 12 residues. The DNA of the CDR3 is TGTGCCACCAGTGATATGATAGCAGGCTACACCTTC. This translates into CATSDMIAGYTF.

The chain links TRBV5-1 to TRBJ2-7, with a possible D match to TRBD1 (8 bases). The CDR3 spans 14 residues. The germline CDR1 and CDR2 sequences are SGHRS and YFSETQ. The V gene lost 2 bases and the J gene lost 4 bases, with 13 bases spanning the gap. As DNA, the CDR3 is TGCGCCAGCAGCTTTACAGGGGGAGGGTACGAGCAGTACTTC. It is translated as CASSFTGGGYEQYF.

The V call is TRBV4-1, the J call TRBJ1-1; 8 bases are a match to TRBD1. Germline CDR1 MGHRA, CDR2 YSYEKL. After removal of 1 base from V and 5 bases from J, the junction contained 3 bases not matched to a gene. CDR3 size: 14 residues. The CDR3, as DNA: TGCGCCAGCAGCCAAGGCAGGGGGCCAACTGAAGCTTTCTTT. Translated, it gives CASSQGRGPTEAFF.

This clone was recorded only once. This chain links TRBV11-3 with TRBJ1-1; 8 nucleotides line up with TRBD1. This CDR3 has 17 amino acids. With 1 base clipped from V and 0 bases from J, the junction kept 7 bases outside the gene matches. The germline CDR1 and CDR2 sequences are SGHNT and YENEEA. The CDR3 region has the DNA TGTGCCAGCAGCTTAGTGTTAACAGGGGGAATGAACACTGAAGCTTTCTTT. Protein: CASSLVLTGGMNTEAFF.

This chain joins TRBV7-2 and TRBJ2-1, with TRBD1 matching 7 bases. V trimming: 3 bases; J trimming: 2 bases; junction bases outside the gene matches: 4. There are 15 residues in the CDR3. Germline V CDR1 and CDR2: SGHTA, FQGNSA. CDR3 coding DNA: TGTGCCAGCAGCTTCAGGACAGGAACCTACAATGAGCAGTTCTTC. It yields the protein CASSFRTGTYNEQFF.

CDR3 sequence (DNA): TGTGCCACCAGTGCCCAGCCCAGGCGGACTAGCGGGTTTGTCTACAATGAGCAGTTCTTC. It yields the protein CATSAQPRRTSGFVYNEQFF. The rearrangement uses TRBV24-1 and TRBJ2-1, with TRBD2 identical over 11 bases. CDR1 and CDR2 (germline): KGHDR, SFDVKD. The CDR3 is 20 residues long. V was pared by 5 bases and J by 3 bases, with 17 bases of the junction left unmatched.

The rearrangement joins TRBV27 to TRBJ2-1; D is possibly TRBD2 (5 bases). With 6 bases removed from V and 1 base from J, the gap between germline ends came to 10 bases. From germline, CDR1 is MNHEY and CDR2 SMNVEV (reference sequence). CDR3 length: 14 amino acids. The CDR3 is CASRRVISYNEQFF. The CDR3, as DNA: TGTGCCAGCAGGCGGGTTATATCCTACAATGAGCAGTTCTTC.

The rearrangement uses TRBV15 and TRBJ2-3, with TRBD2 identical over 7 bases. V was pared by 4 bases and J by 5 bases, with 6 bases of the junction left unmatched. The CDR3 consists of 14 residues. CDR1 and CDR2 from the germline V gene are LNHNV and YYDKDF (reference sequence). The CDR3 sequence is CATSTYGGGDTQYF. DNA of the CDR3: TGTGCCACCAGCACCTACGGCGGGGGAGATACGCAGTATTTT.

The rearrangement uses TRBV5-1 and TRBJ1-5; possibly TRBD1 for D (5 bases). The CDR3 is 14 residues long. Germline values: CDR1 SGHRS, CDR2 YFSETQ. Trimming stripped 0 bases from V and 6 bases from J, with 10 bases between. CDR3: CASSLESGGQPQHF. DNA of the CDR3: TGCGCCAGCAGCTTGGAGTCGGGGGGTCAGCCCCAGCATTTT.

The CDR3 sequence: CASSYNVRGSPYEQYF. The CDR3, as DNA: TGTGCCAGCAGTTACAATGTCAGGGGTTCCCCCTACGAGCAGTACTTC. The chain uses TRBV6-2 or TRBV6-3 and TRBJ2-7; TRBD1 is a possible D gene (6 bases). The CDR3 totals 16 residues. The V and J ends lost 2 bases and 2 bases respectively, with 16 bases between them. CDR1 and CDR2 (germline): MNHEY, SVGEGT.

V is TRBV7-8 and J is TRBJ1-2; 7 bases are a match to TRBD1. CDR3 length: 13 amino acids. Trimming cost V 5 bases and J 3 bases; bases outside gene matches: 3. Per the germline V gene, CDR1 is SGHVS and CDR2 is FQNEAQ. The CDR3 region is CASSAGTDYGYTF. CDR3 bases: TGTGCCAGCAGCGCCGGGACAGACTATGGCTACACCTTC.

This chain connects TRBV5-4 to TRBJ2-7; D not certain. CDR1 is SGHNT and CDR2 is YYREEE in the germline V gene (reference sequence). This CDR3 is 14 amino acids long. V shed 1 base and J shed 0 bases, with 8 bases lying between them. The chain's CDR3 is CASSLQASSYEQYF. The CDR3 DNA is TGTGCCAGCAGCTTGCAGGCGAGCTCCTACGAGCAGTACTTC.

The table lists this clone with a count of one. The J gene is TRBJ2-2, the V gene TRBV2, with 7 bases identical to TRBD1. The germline gives CDR1 SNHLY, CDR2 FYNNEI. V dropped 6 bases and J dropped 2; count of bases not matched to a gene: 3. The CDR3 spans 14 residues. The CDR3 loop is CASRRDRNTGELFF. The CDR3 bases are TGTGCCAGCAGGAGGGACAGAAACACCGGGGAGCTGTTTTTT.

The chain joins TRBV3-1 (or the pseudogene TRBV3-2) to TRBJ2-7, with TRBD2 matching over 8 bases. V shed 3 bases and J 6 bases; nucleotides not matched to a gene: 7. Germline lookup yields CDR1 LGHDT and CDR2 YNNKEL (reference sequence). This CDR3 has 14 amino acids. The CDR3 here is CASSQTGGPSEQYF. In DNA, the CDR3 is TGTGCCAGCAGCCAGACGGGGGGGCCGTCCGAGCAGTACTTC.

By share, this clone counts as large. The chain recombines TRBV7-8 with TRBJ2-4, with 15 positions matching TRBD2. The CDR3 is 20 residues long. Trimming at V came to 4 bases and at J to 0 bases, leaving 10 bases not matched to a gene. Germline V gene lookup returns CDR1 SGHVS and CDR2 FQNEAQ. The CDR3 is CASSWGPGLAGGQAKNIQYF. The DNA of the CDR3 is TGTGCCAGCAGCTGGGGACCGGGACTAGCGGGGGGACAAGCCAAAAACATTCAGTACTTC. Full variable domain (remainder filled in from reference TRBV7-8 and TRBJ2-4): GAGVSQSPRYKVAKRGQDVALRCDPISGHVSLFWYQQALGQGPEFLTYFQNEAQLDKSGLPSDRFFAERPEGSVSTLKIQRTQQEDSAVYLCASSWGPGLAGGQAKNIQYFGAGTRLSVL.

The genes are TRBV24-1 and TRBJ1-4, with D perhaps TRBD1 (6 bases). The V gene's germline CDR1 is KGHDR and CDR2 SFDVKD. Trimming left V 4 bases short and J 7 bases short, with 24 bases between. The CDR3 has 18 residues. The CDR3 sequence is CATSEVGRGPPGVEKLFF. The CDR3 DNA follows: TGTGCCACCAGTGAAGTCGGCAGGGGCCCGCCTGGCGTTGAAAAACTGTTTTTT.

This sequence joins TRBV6-6 and TRBJ2-7; 8 bases fit TRBD2. Germline CDR1 MNHNY, CDR2 SVGAGI (reference sequence). The CDR3 covers 14 residues. With 6 bases clipped from V and 5 bases from J, the junction kept 9 bases outside the gene matches. CDR3 sequence: CASSLSGGGNEQYF. In DNA, the CDR3 is TGTGCCAGCAGCCTAAGCGGGGGTGGGAACGAGCAGTACTTC.

V gene TRBV4-3 combines with J gene TRBJ2-2; D uncertain. Per the germline V gene, CDR1 is LGHNA and CDR2 is YSLEER. The CDR3 loop spans 16 amino acids. Trimming cost V 1 base and J 6 bases, with 15 bases left between them. The CDR3 DNA sequence: TGCGCCAGCAGCCAAGTGCCAGGCTCCACCGCCGGGGAGCTGTTTTTT. It yields the protein CASSQVPGSTAGELFF.

This chain uses TRBV12-1 with TRBJ2-3; the table names TRBD2, a call not compared with the DNA. TRBV12-1 is a pseudogene. The CDR3 length is 14 residues. CDR3 in amino acids: CASSQGTSPDTQYF. The DNA of the CDR3 is TGTGCCAGCAGCCAAGGGACTAGCCCAGATACGCAGTATTTT.

The chain employs TRBV9 and TRBJ2-3, with a possible D match to TRBD2 (5 bases). This CDR3 has 14 amino acids. V lost 0 bases to trimming and J lost 5 bases, with 10 bases between them. Germline assignment: CDR1 SGDLS and CDR2 YYNGEE. CDR3 sequence reads: CASSVELVGDTQYF. CDR3 coding DNA: TGTGCCAGCAGCGTAGAACTAGTCGGAGATACGCAGTATTTT. The variable domain in full, completed from reference TRBV9 and TRBJ2-3, reads DSGVTQTPKHLITATGQRVTLRCSPRSGDLSVYWYQQSLDQGLQFLIQYYNGEERAKGNILERFSAQQFPDLHSELNLSSLELGDSALYFCASSVELVGDTQYFGPGTRLTVL.

The gene calls are TRBV6-6 and TRBJ1-5; 8 bases are a match to TRBD1. CDR1 is MNHNY and CDR2 is SVGAGI in the germline V gene (reference sequence). V was clipped by 2 bases and J by 4 bases; unmatched bases: 1. The CDR3 length is 14 residues. CDR3 amino acids: CASSYRDRNQPQHF. The CDR3, as DNA: TGTGCCAGCAGTTACAGGGACAGGAATCAGCCCCAGCATTTT.

J is TRBJ2-7 and V is TRBV6-2 or TRBV6-3; 7 nucleotides agree with TRBD1. CDR1 MNHEY and CDR2 SVGEGT come from the germline V gene. CDR3 length: 15 amino acids. With 5 bases clipped from V and 4 bases from J, the junction kept 11 bases outside the gene matches. The DNA of the CDR3 is TGTGCCAGCAGTAATAGGGACAGAATAAATTACGAGCAGTACTTC. Translated, it gives CASSNRDRINYEQYF.

The CDR3 here is CASSQEVLRPGEGYGYTF. In DNA, the CDR3 is TGTGCCAGCAGCCAAGAAGTTTTGCGGCCAGGGGAGGGCTATGGCTACACCTTC. The chain employs TRBV3-1 (or the pseudogene TRBV3-2) and TRBJ1-2; D possibly corresponds to TRBD1 (6 bases). The V and J ends lost 0 bases and 4 bases respectively, with 21 bases between them. Germline V gene sequence: CDR1 LGHDT, CDR2 YNNKEL (reference sequence). CDR3 length equals 18 residues.

The chain employs TRBV4-1 and TRBJ1-4; TRBD1 matches at 7 bases. CDR1 is MGHRA, CDR2 YSYEKL, per germline. The length of the CDR3 is 15 residues. The V and J ends lost 1 base and 4 bases, in that order; junction bases with no gene match: 3. DNA for the CDR3: TGCGCCAGCAGCCAAGGTGACAGGGATAATGAAAAACTGTTTTTT. Translating gives CASSQGDRDNEKLFF.